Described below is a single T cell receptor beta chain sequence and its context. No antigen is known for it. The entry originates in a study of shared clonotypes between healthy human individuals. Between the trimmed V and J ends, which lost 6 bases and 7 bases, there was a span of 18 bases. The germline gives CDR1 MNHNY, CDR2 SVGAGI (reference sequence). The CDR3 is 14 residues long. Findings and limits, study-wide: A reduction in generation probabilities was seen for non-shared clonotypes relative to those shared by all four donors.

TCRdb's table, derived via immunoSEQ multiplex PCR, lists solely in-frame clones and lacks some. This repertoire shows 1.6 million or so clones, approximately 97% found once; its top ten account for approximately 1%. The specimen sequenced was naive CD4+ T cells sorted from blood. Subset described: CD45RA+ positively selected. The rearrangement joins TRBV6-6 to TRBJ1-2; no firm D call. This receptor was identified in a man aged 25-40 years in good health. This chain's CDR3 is CASSSGTVRGGYTF. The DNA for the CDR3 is TGTGCCAGCAGCTCGGGCACAGTTCGGGGTGGCTACACCTTC.